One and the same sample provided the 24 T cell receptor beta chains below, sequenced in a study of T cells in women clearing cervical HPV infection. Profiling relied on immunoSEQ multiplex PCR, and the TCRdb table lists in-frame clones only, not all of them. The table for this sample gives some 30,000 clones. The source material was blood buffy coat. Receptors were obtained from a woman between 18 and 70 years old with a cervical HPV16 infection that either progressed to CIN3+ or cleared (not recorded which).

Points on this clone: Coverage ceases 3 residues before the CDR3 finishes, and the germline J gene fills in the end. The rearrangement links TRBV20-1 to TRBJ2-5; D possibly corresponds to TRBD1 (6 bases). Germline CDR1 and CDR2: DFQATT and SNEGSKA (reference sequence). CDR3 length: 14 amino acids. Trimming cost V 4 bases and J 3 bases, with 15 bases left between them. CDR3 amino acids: CSANSGRGKETQYF. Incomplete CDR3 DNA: TGCAGTGCTAACTCGGGCAGGGGCAAAGAGACC.

Partial CDR3 DNA: TGTGCCAGCGCCGGGACTAGCGGCTACGAG. Amino acids: CASAGTSGYE. In full, the CDR3 is CASAGTSGYEQYF. The chain uses TRBV2 and TRBJ2-7; 11 positions match TRBD2. The read stops 3 residues short of the end of the CDR3; the missing end is completed from the germline J gene. The CDR3 consists of 13 residues. V lost 8 bases, J lost 3 bases, and 3 bases stayed unmatched. Germline-derived CDR1 and CDR2 are SNHLY and FYNNEI. Drawing the rest from reference TRBV2 and TRBJ2-7, the complete variable domain is EPEVTQTPSHQVTQMGQEVILRCVPISNHLYFYWYRQILGQKVEFLVSFYNNEISEKSEIFDDQFSVERPDGSNFTLKIRSTKLEDSAMYFCASAGTSGYEQYFGPGTRLTVT.

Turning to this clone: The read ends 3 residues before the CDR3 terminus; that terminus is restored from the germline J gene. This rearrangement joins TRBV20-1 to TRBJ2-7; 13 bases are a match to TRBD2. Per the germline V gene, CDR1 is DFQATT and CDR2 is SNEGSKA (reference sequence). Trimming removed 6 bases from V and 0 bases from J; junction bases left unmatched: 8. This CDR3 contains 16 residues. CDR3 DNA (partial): TGCAGTGCCCCTTCGCGACTAGCGGGAGGCTCCTACGAG. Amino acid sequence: CSAPSRLAGGSYE. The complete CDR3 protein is CSAPSRLAGGSYEQYF.

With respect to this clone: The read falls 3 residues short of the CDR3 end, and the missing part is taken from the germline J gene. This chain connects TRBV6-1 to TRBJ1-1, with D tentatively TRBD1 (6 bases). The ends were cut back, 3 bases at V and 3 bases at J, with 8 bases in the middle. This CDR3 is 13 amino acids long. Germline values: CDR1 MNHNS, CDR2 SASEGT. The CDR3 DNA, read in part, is TGTGCCAGCAGTGAGGGGGCGCACACTGAA. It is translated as CASSEGAHTE. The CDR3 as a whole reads CASSEGAHTEAFF.

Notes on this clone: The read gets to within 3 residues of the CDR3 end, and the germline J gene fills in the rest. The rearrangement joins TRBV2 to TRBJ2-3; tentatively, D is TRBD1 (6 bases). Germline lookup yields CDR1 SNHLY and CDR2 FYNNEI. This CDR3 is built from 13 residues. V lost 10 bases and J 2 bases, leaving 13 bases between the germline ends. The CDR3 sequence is CATKAGATDTQYF. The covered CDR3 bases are TGTGCCACCAAAGCAGGGGCCACAGATACG.

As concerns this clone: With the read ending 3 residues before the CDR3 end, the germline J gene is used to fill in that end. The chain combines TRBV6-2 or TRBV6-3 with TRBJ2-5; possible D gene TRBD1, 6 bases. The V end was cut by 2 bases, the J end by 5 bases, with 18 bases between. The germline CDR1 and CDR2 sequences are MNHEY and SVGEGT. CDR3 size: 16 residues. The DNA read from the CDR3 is TGTGCCAGCAGTTACGGGTCGGACAGCCCCCTTGAGACC. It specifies CASSYGSDSPLET. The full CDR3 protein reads CASSYGSDSPLETQYF.

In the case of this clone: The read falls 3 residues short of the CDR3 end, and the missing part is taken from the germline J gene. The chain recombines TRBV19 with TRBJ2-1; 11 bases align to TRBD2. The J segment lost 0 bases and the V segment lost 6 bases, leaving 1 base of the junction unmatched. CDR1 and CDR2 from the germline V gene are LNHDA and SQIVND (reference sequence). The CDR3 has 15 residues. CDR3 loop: CASSLAGGSYNEQFF. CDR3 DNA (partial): TGTGCCAGTAGCCTAGCGGGAGGCTCCTACAATGAG.

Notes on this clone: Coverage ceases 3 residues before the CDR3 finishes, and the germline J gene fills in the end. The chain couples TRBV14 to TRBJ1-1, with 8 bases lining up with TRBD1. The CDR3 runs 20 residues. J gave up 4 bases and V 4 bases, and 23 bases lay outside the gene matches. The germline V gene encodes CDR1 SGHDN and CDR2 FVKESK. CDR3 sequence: CASSRWTGINRLRGSTEAFF. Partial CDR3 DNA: TGTGCCAGCAGCCGGTGGACAGGGATCAACCGGTTACGAGGAAGCACTGAA. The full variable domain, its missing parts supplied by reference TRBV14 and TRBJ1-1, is EAGVTQFPSHSVIEKGQTVTLRCDPISGHDNLYWYRRVMGKEIKFLLHFVKESKQDESGMPNNRFLAERTGGTYSTLKVQPAELEDSGVYFCASSRWTGINRLRGSTEAFFGQGTRLTVV.

This CDR3 reads CASSFGGGSQETQYF. CDR3 bases read: TGTGCCAGCAGCTTCGGCGGGGGGTCCCAAGAGACC. This chain connects TRBV7-2 to TRBJ2-5; the match to TRBD2 covers 8 bases. The read falls 3 residues short of the CDR3 end, and the missing part is taken from the germline J gene. The germline CDR1 and CDR2 sequences are SGHTA and FQGNSA. The CDR3 extends over 15 amino acids. The V gene end was trimmed by 3 bases and the J gene end by 1 base; junction bases not matched to a gene: 4.

CDR3 DNA (partial): TGCGCCAGCAGCTTGGATACAACTAATGAAAAA. It specifies CASSLDTTNEK. The full CDR3 protein is CASSLDTTNEKLFF. The rearrangement links TRBV5-1 to TRBJ1-4; D is uncertain. The sequence runs out 3 residues before the end of the CDR3; the remainder is reconstructed from the germline J gene. V was clipped by 0 bases and J by 0 bases, with 3 bases between them. The germline gives CDR1 SGHRS, CDR2 YFSETQ. This CDR3 is built from 14 residues.

Here the CDR3 reads CASTLSRGKGETQYF. Partial CDR3 DNA: TGTGCCAGCACCTTGAGCAGGGGGAAAGGGGAGACC. This chain joins TRBV7-7 and TRBJ2-5; 7 bases agree with TRBD1. The read is 3 residues too short to cover the CDR3 end, so that end is filled in from the germline J gene. The V gene's germline CDR1 is SSHAT and CDR2 FNYEAQ (reference sequence). The V segment lost 7 bases and the J segment 5 bases; nucleotides outside the gene matches: 13. This CDR3 comprises 15 residues.

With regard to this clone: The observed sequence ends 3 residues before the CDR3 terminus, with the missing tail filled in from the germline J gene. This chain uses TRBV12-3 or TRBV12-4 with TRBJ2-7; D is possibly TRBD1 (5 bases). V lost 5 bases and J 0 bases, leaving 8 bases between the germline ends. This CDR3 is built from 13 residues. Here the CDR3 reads CASSIDSSYEQYF. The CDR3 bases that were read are TGTGCCAGCAGTATCGACAGCTCCTACGAG.

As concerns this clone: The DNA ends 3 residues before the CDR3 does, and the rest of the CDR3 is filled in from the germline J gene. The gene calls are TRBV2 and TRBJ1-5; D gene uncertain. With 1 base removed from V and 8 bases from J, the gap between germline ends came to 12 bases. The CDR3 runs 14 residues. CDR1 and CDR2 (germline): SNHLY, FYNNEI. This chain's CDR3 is CASSEGQVGKPQHF. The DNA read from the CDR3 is TGTGCCAGCAGTGAAGGGCAGGTTGGTAAGCCC.

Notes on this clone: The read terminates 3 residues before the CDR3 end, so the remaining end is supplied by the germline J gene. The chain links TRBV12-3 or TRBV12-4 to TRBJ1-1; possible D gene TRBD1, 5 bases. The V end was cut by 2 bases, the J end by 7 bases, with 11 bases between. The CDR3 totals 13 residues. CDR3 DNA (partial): TGTGCCAGCAGTTTACAGGGTATGGGTGAA. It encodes CASSLQGMGE. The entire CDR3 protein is CASSLQGMGEAFF.

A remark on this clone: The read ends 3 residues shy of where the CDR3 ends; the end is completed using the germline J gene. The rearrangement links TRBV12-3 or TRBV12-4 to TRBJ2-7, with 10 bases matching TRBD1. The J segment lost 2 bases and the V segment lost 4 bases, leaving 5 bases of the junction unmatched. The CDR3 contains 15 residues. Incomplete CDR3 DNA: TGTGCCAGCAGTTCGACAGGGGGCCGAACCTACGAG. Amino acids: CASSSTGGRTYE. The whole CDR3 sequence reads CASSSTGGRTYEQYF.

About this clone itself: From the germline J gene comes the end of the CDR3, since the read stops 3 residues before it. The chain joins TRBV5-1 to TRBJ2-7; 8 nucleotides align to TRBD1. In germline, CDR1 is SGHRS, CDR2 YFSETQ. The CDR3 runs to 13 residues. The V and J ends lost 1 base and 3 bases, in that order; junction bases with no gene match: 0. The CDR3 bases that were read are TGCGCCAGCAGCTTGACAGGGGGCTACGAG. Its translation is CASSLTGGYE. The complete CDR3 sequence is CASSLTGGYEQYF.

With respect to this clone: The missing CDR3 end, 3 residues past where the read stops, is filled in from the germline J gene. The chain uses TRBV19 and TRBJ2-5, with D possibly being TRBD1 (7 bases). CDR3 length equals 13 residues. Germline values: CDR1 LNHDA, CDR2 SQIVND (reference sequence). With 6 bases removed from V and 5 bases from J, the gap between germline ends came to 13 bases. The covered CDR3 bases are TGTGCCAGTAGATCATCAGGGGGGGAGACC. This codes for CASRSSGGET. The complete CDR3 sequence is CASRSSGGETQYF.

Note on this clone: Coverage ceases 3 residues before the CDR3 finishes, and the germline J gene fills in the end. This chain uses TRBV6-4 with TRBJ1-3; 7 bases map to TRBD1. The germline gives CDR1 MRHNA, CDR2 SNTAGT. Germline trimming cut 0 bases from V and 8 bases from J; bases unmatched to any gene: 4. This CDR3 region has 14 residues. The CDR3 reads CASSDSNRGYTIYF. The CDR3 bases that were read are TGTGCCAGCAGTGACTCGAACAGGGGATACACC.

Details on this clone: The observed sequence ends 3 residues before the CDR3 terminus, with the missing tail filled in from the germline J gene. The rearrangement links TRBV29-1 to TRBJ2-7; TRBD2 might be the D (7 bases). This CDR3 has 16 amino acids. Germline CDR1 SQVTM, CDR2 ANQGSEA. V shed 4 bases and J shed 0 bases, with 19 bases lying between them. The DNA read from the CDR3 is TGCAGCGTTGTGGGGGCTCGGCGGGGGACCTCCTACGAG. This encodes CSVVGARRGTSYE. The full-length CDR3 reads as CSVVGARRGTSYEQYF.

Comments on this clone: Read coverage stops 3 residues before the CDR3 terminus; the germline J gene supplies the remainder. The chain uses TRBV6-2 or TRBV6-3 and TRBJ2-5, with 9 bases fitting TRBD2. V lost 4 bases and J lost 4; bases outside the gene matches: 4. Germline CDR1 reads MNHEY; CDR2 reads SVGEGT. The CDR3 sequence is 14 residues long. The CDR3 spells CASSSSGEAETQYF. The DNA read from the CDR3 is TGTGCCAGCAGTTCTAGCGGGGAGGCAGAGACC.

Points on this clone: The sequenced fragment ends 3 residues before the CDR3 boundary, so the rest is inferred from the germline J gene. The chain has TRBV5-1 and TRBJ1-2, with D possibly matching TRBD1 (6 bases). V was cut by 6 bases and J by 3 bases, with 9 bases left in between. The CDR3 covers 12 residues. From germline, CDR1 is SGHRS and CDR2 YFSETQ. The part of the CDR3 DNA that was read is TGCGCCAGCACGGACAGCTACTATGGC. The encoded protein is CASTDSYYG. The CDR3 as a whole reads CASTDSYYGYTF.

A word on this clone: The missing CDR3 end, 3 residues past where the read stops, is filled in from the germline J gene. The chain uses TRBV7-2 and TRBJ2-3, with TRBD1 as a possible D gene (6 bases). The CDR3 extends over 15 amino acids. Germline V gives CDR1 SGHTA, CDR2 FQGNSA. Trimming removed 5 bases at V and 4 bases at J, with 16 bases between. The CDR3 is CASSIQGERSDTQYF. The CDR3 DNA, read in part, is TGTGCCAGCAGCATACAGGGAGAAAGGTCAGATACG.

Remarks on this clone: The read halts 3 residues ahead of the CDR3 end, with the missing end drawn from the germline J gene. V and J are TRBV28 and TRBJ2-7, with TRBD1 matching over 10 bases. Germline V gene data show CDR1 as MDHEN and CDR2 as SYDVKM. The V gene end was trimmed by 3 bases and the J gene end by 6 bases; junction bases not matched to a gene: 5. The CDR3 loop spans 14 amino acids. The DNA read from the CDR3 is TGTGCCAGCAGTTTGGCTAGGACAGGGGGCGAG. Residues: CASSLARTGGE. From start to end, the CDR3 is CASSLARTGGEQYF.

The CDR3 DNA, read in part, is TGTGCCAGTAGTATACCTTGGACAGGGACCGATGAG. Translated, it gives CASSIPWTGTDE. The CDR3 reads in full as CASSIPWTGTDEQFF. The chain combines TRBV19 with TRBJ2-1; 8 positions agree with TRBD1. The CDR3 end falls 3 residues outside the read, so it is completed with the germline J gene. With 2 bases clipped from V and 8 bases from J, the junction kept 8 bases outside the gene matches. The CDR3 has 15 residues. Germline CDR1 and CDR2: LNHDA and SQIVND (reference sequence).